This TCR beta chain was captured in a study of CD8+CD57+ T cells in acquired aplastic anemia. Study-level points and caveats: The number of CD8+ CDR3 sequences shared by patients and controls was twenty-nine.

The CDR3 extends over 11 amino acids. The trim removed 7 bases at V and 3 bases at J, leaving 3 bases unmatched. The germline gives CDR1 SQVTM, CDR2 ANQGSEA. All patients picked for sequencing had shown, by flow cytometry, an expansion of CD8+CD57+ cells. Each patient had severe acquired aplastic anemia. With respect to this clonotype: Its antigen is still unknown. This is likely a read error, given that the CDR3 carries no conserved phenylalanine or tryptophan at its end.

Genomic DNA acted as the template from which TCR beta VDJ combination and CDR3 sequence profiling were carried out. TCRdb independently ran MiXCR on the reads; one entry per CDR3 protein. The sample contains hundreds of thousands of distinct CDR3 sequences, under 40% of which appear only once. The sequencing input was sorted CD4+, CD8+, or CD8+CD57+ T cells (not recorded which) from PBMCs. The chain recombines TRBV29-1 with TRBJ2-7, with TRBD1 matching over 7 bases. The source is a human donor with aplastic anemia. Here the CDR3 reads CSAGQDYEQYP. The CDR3, as DNA: TGCAGCGCCGGACAGGACTACGAGCAGTACCCC.